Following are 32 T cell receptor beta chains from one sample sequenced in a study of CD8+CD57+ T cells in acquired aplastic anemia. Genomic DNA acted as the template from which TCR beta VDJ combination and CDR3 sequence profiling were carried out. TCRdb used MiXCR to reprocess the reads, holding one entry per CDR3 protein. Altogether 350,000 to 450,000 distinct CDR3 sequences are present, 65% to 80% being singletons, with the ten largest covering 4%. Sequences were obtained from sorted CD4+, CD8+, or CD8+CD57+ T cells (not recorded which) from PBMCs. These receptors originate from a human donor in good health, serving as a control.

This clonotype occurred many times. CDR3 DNA sequence: TGTGCCAGCAGCTTAGGGACAGGGCGTAGCACAGATACGCAGTATTTT. Protein sequence: CASSLGTGRSTDTQYF. The chain is built from TRBV11-2 and TRBJ2-3, with 8 bases fitting TRBD1. Per germline, CDR1 SGHAT and CDR2 FQNNGV. The CDR3 is made up of 16 amino acids. The V and J ends lost 1 base and 0 bases, in that order; junction bases with no gene match: 3.

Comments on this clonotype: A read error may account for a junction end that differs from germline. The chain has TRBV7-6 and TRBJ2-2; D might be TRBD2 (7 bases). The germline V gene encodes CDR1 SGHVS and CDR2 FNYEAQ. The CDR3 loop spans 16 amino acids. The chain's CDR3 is CASSLARGGGRGDLFF. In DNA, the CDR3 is TGTGCCAGCAGCTTAGCTAGGGGGGGGGGACGCGGGGATCTGTTTTTT.

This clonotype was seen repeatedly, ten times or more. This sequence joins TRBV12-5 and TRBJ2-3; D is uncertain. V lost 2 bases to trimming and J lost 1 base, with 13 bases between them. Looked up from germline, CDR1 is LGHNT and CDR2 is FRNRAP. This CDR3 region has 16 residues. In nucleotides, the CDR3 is TGTGCTAGTGGTTTGTTCGTTGCGGTGGGCACAGATACGCAGTATTTT. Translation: CASGLFVAVGTDTQYF.

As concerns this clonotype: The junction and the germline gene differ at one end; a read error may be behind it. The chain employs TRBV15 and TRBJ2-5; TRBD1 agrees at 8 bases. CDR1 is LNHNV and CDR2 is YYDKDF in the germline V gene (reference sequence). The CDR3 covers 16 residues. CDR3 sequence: CASSSAGRTGKETQYF. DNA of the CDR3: TGTGCCAGCAGCTCAGCAGGACGGACAGGGAAAGAGACCCAGTACTTC.

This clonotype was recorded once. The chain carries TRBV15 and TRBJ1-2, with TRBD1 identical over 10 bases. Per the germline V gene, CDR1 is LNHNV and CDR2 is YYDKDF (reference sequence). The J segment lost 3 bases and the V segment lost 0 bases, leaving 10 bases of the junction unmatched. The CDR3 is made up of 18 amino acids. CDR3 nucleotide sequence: TGTGCCACCAGCAGAGATCTCACCGGGGACAGGGGATACTATGGCTACACCTTC. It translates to CATSRDLTGDRGYYGYTF.

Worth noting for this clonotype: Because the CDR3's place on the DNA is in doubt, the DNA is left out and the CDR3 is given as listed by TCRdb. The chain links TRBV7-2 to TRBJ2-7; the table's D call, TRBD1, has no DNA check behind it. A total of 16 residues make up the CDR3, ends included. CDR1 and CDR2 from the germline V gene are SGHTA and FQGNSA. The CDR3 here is CASSPGGYEQYFGQYF.

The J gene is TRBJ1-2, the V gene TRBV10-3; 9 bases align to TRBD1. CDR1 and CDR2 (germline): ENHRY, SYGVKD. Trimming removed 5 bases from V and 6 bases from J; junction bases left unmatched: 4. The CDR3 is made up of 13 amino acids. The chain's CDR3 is CAISPTGGHGYTF. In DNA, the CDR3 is TGTGCCATCAGTCCAACAGGGGGCCATGGCTACACCTTC.

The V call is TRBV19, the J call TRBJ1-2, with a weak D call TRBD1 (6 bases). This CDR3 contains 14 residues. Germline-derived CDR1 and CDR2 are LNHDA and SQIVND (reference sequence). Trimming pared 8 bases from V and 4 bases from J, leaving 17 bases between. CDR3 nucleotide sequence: TGTGCCAGTCGACGGGGGGGCGGGATCTATGGCTACACCTTC. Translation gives CASRRGGGIYGYTF. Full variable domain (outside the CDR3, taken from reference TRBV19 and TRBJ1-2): DGGITQSPKYLFRKEGQNVTLSCEQNLNHDAMYWYRQDPGQGLRLIYYSQIVNDFQKGDIAEGYSVSREKKESFPLTVTSAQKNPTAFYLCASRRGGGIYGYTFGSGTRLTVV.

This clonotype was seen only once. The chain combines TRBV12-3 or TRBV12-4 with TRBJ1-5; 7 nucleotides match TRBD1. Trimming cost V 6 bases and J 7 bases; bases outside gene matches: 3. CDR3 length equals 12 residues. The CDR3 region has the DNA TGTGCCAGCAGCCGACAGGGACAGCCCCAGCATTTT. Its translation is CASSRQGQPQHF.

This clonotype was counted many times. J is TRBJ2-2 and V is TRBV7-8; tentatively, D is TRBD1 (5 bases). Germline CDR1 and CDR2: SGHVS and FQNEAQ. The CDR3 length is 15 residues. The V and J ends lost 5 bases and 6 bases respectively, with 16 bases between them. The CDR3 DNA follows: TGTGCCAGCAGCCCGAATTCGCAGGGATCCGGGGAGCTGTTTTTT. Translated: CASSPNSQGSGELFF.

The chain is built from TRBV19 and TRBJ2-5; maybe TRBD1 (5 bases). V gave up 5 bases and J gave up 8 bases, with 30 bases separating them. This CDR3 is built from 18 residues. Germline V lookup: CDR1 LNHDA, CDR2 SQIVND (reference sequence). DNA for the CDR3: TGTGCCAGTAGTGCCACCTCAACTAACAGGCAGCCCCAGCACACCCAGTACTTC. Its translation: CASSATSTNRQPQHTQYF.

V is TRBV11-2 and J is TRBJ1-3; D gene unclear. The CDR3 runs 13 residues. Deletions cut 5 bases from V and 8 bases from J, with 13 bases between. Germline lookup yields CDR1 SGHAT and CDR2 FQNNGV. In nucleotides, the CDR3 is TGTGCCAGCAGCCCTAGATACATCGACACCATATATTTT. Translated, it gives CASSPRYIDTIYF.

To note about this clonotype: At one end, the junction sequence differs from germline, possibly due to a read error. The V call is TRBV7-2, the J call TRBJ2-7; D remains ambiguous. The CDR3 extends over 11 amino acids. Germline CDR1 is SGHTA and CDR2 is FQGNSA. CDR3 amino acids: CPSRLLYEQYF. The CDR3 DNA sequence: TGTCCCAGCCGGCTGTTATACGAGCAGTACTTC.

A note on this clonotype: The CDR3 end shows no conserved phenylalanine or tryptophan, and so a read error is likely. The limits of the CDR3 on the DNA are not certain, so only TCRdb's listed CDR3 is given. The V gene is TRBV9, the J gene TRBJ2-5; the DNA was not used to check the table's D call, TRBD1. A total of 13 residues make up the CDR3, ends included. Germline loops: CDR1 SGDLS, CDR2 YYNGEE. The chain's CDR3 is CASSVGGTGEYSL.

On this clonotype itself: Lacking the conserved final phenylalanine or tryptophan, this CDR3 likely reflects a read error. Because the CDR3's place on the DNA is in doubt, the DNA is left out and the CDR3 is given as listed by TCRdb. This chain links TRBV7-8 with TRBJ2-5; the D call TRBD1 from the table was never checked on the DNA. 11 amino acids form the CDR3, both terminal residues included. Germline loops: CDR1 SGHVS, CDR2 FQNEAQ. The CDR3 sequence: CASSLGENIHY.

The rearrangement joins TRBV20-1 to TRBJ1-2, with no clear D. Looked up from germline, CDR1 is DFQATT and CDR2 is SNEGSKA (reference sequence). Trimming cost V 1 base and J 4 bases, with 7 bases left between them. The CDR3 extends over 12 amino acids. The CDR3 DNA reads TGCAGTGCTAGAGCCGGAACCTATGGCTACACCTTC. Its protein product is CSARAGTYGYTF.

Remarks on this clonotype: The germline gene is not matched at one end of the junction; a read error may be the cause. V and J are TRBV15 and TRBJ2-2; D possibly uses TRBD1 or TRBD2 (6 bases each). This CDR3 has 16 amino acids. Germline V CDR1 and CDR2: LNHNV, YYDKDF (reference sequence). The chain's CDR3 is CASSVKTGAGTGELFF. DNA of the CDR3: TGTGCCAGCAGCGTGAAGACAGGAGCGGGCACCGGGGAGTTGTTTTTT.

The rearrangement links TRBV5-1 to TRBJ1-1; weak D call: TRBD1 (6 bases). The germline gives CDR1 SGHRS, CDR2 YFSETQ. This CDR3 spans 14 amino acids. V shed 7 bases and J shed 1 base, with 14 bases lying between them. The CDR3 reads CASRPGVGNTEAFF. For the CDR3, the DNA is TGCGCCAGCCGGCCAGGGGTGGGGAACACTGAAGCTTTCTTT. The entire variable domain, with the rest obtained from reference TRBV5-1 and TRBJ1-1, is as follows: KAGVTQTPRYLIKTRGQQVTLSCSPISGHRSVSWYQQTPGQGLQFLFEYFSETQRNKGNFPGRFSGRQFSNSRSEMNVSTLELGDSALYLCASRPGVGNTEAFFGQGTRLTVV.

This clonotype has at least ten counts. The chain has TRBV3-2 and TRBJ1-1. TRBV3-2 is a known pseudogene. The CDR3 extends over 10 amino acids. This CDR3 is CASSQGSRFF. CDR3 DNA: TGTGCCAGCAGCCAAGGAAGCCGGTTCTTT.

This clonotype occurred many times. Here the CDR3 reads CASSLARGAVYNEQFF. CDR3 DNA sequence: TGTGCCAGCAGCTTGGCCCGGGGGGCGGTCTACAATGAGCAGTTCTTC. V usage is TRBV5-5 and J usage is TRBJ2-1; a possible D gene is TRBD2 (7 bases). Germline assignment: CDR1 SGHKS and CDR2 YYEKEE (reference sequence). The CDR3 is 16 amino acids. V was pared by 0 bases and J by 3 bases, with 13 bases between.

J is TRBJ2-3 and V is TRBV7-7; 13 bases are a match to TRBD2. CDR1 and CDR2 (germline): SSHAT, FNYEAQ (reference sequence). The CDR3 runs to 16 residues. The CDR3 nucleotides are TGTGCTAGCGCCCTAACTAGCGGGGGGGACACAGATACGCAGTATTTT. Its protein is CASALTSGGDTDTQYF.

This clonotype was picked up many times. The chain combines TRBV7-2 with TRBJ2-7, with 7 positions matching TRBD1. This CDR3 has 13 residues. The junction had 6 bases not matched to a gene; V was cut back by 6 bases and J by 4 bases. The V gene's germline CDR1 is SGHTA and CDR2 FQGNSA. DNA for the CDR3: TGTGCCAGCAGTTCCGGGACAGTATACGAGCAGTACTTC. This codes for CASSSGTVYEQYF. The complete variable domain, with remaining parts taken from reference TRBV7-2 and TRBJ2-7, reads GAGVSQSPSNKVTEKGKDVELRCDPISGHTALYWYRQSLGQGLEFLIYFQGNSAPDKSGLPSDRFSAERTGGSVSTLTIQRTQQEDSAVYLCASSSGTVYEQYFGPGTRLTVT.

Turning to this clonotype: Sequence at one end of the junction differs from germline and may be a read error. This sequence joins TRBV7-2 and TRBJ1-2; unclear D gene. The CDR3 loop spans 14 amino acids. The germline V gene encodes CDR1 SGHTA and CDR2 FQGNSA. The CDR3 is CVSSSQSPYYDTIF. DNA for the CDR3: TGTGTCAGCAGCTCACAGTCGCCCTATTATGACACCATCTTC. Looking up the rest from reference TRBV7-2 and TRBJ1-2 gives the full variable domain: GAGVSQSPSNKVTEKGKDVELRCDPISGHTALYWYRQSLGQGLEFLIYFQGNSAPDKSGLPSDRFSAERTGGSVSTLTIQRTQQEDSAVYLCVSSSQSPYYDTIFGSGTRLTVV.

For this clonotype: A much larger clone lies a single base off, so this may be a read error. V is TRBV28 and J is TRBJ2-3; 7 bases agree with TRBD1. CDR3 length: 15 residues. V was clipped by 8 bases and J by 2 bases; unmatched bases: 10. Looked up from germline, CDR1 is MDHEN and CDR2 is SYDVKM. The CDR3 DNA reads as TGTGCCAGCGGTGTAACAGGGGCCCCCACAGATACGCAGTATTTT. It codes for CASGVTGAPTDTQYF.

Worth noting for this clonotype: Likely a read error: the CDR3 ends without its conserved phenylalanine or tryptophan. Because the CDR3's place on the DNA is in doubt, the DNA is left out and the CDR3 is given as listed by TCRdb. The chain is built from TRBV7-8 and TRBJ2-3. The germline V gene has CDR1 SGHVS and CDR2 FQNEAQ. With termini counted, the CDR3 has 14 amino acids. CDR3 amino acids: CASSLAQARNTGYS.

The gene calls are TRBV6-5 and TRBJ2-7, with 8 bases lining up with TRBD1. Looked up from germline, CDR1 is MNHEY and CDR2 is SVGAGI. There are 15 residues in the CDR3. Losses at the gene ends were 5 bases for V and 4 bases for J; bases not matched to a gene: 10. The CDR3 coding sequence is TGTGCCAGCAGTCCAAGACAGGGGCTCCGGTACGAGCAGTACTTC. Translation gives CASSPRQGLRYEQYF.

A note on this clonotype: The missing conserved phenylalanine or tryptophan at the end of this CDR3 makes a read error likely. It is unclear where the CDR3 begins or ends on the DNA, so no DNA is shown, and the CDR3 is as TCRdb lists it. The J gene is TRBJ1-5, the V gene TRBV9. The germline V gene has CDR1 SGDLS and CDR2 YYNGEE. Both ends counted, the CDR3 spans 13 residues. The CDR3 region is CASRREWLHLRFG.

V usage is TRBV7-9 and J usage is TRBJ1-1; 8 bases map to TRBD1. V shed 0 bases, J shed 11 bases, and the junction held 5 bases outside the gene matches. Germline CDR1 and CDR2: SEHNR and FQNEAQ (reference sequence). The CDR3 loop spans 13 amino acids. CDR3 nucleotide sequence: TGTGCCAGCAGCTTAGCCAACGACAGGGGCGCTTTCTTT. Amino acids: CASSLANDRGAFF.

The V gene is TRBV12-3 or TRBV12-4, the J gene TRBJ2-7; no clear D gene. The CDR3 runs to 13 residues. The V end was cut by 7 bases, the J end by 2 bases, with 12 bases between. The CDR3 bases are TGTGCCAGCAAACCGGCGAAAACCTACGAGCAGTACTTC. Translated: CASKPAKTYEQYF.

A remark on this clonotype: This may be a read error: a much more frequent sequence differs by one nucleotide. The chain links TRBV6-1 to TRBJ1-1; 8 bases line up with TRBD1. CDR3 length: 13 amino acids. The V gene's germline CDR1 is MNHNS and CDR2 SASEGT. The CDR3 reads CASNTGGITEALF. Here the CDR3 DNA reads TGTGCCAGTAACACAGGGGGGATCACTGAAGCTCTCTTT.

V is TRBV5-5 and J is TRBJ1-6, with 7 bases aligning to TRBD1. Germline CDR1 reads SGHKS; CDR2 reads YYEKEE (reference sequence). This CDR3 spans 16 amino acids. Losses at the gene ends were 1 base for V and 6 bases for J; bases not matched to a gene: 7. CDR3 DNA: TGTGCCAGCAGCTTGCCCTGGACAGGAATTAATTCACCCCTCCACTTT. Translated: CASSLPWTGINSPLHF.

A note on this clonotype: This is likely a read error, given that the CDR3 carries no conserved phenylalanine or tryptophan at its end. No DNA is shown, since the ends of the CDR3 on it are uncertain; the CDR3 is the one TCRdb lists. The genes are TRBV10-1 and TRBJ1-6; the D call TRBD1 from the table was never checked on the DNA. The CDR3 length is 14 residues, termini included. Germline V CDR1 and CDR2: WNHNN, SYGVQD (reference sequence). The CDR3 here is CASSTGTGNSPIHS.